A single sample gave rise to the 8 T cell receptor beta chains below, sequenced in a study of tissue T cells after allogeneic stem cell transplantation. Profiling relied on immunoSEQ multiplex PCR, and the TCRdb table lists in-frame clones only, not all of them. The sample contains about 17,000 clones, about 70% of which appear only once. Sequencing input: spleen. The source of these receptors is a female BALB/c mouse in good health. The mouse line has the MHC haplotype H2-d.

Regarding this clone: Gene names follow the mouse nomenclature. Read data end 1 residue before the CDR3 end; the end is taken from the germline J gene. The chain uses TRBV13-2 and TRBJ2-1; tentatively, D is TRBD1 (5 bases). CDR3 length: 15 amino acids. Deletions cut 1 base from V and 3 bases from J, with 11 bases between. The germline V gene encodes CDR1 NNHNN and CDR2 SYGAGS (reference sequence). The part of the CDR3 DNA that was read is TGTGCCAGCGGTGATAGAGACAGTCTCTATGCTGAGCAGTTC. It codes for CASGDRDSLYAEQF. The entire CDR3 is CASGDRDSLYAEQFF.

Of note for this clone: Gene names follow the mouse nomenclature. The covered CDR3 bases are TGTGCCAGCAGGAAGCGGGCAATAAACACCGGGCAGCTCTAC. The encoded protein is CASRKRAINTGQLY. The full CDR3 protein is CASRKRAINTGQLYF. The gene calls are TRBV4 and TRBJ2-2, with D hard to call. The DNA ends 1 residue before the CDR3 does, and the rest of the CDR3 is filled in from the germline J gene. The CDR3 length is 15 residues. V was shortened by 6 bases and J by 1 base, with 12 bases between the two germline ends. Germline CDR1 reads LGHDT; CDR2 reads YNNKQL (reference sequence).

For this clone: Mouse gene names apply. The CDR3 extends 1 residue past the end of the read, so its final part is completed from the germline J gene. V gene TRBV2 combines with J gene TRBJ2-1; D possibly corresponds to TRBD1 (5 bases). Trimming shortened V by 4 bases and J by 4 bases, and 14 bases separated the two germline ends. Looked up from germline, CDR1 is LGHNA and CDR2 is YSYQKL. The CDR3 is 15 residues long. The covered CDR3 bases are TGTGCCAGCAGCCCCTTCGGAGACAGATATGCTGAGCAGTTC. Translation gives CASSPFGDRYAEQF. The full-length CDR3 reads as CASSPFGDRYAEQFF.

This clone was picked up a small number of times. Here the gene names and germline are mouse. The CDR3: CASGDSSNERLFF. CDR3 DNA (partial): TGTGCCAGCGGTGACAGTTCCAACGAAAGATTATTT. This chain uses TRBV13-2 with TRBJ1-4; D call uncertain. The read is 1 residue too short to cover the CDR3 end, so that end is filled in from the germline J gene. Germline CDR1 NNHNN, CDR2 SYGAGS (reference sequence). V was shortened by 2 bases and J by 1 base, with 3 bases between the two germline ends. This CDR3 has 13 residues.

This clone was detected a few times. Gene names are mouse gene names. The covered CDR3 bases are TGTGCCAGCAGTCGACAATCCAACGAAAGATTATTT. Translation: CASSRQSNERLF. The full CDR3 reads CASSRQSNERLFF. This rearrangement joins TRBV13-1 to TRBJ1-4; unclear D gene. The read ends 1 residue early relative to the CDR3; the germline J gene fills the gap. The ends were cut back, 4 bases at V and 2 bases at J, with 6 bases in the middle. The CDR3 is 13 amino acids. The V gene's germline CDR1 is NSHNY and CDR2 SYGAGN.

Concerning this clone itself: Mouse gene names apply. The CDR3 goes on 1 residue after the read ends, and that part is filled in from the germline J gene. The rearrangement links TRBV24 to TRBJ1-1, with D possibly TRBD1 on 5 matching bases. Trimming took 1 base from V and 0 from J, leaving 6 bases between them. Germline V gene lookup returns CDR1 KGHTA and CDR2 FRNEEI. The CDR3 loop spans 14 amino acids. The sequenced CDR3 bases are TGTGCCAGCAGTCTGTTGGGACAGAACACAGAAGTCTTC. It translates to CASSLLGQNTEVF. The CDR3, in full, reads CASSLLGQNTEVFF.

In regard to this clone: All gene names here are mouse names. Incomplete CDR3 DNA: TGTGCCAGCAGGACCGCTGGGGGTGATAACTATGCTGAGCAGTTC. Translating it yields CASRTAGGDNYAEQF. The full CDR3 protein reads CASRTAGGDNYAEQFF. The J gene is TRBJ2-1, the V gene TRBV13-3; 7 bases are shared with TRBD2. Coverage ceases 1 residue before the CDR3 finishes, and the germline J gene fills in the end. The CDR3 is 16 amino acids. J was trimmed by 0 bases and V by 5 bases; bases with no gene match: 8. Per germline, CDR1 NNHDY and CDR2 SYVADS.

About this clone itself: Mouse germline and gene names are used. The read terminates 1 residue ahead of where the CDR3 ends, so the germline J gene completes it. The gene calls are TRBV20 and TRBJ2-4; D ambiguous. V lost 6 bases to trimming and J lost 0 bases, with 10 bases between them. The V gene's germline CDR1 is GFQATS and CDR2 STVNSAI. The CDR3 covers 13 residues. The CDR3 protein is CGAGRSSQNTLYF. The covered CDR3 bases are TGTGGTGCCGGGCGAAGTAGTCAAAACACCTTGTAC.